Below, 8 T cell receptor beta chains from the same sample are listed, as sequenced in a study of shared clonotypes between healthy human individuals. Profiled with immunoSEQ multiplex PCR; TCRdb holds only in-frame clones, not every one. The table shows millions of clones, with 85% to 95% occurring only once. The source material was naive CD4+ T cells sorted from blood. Subset of the sample: CD45RA+ positively selected. The receptors were sampled from a man aged 18 to 35 in good health.

This chain uses TRBV5-1 with TRBJ2-5, with D uncertain. The germline V gene has CDR1 SGHRS and CDR2 YFSETQ. The CDR3 length is 15 residues. Trimming removed 6 bases at V and 5 bases at J, with 20 bases between. The CDR3 protein is CASTYTGSARETQYF. The CDR3 DNA reads TGCGCCAGCACCTATACTGGATCCGCCCGGGAGACCCAGTACTTC.

This sequence joins TRBV30 and TRBJ1-4, with 7 bases aligning to TRBD1. Germline assignment: CDR1 GTSNPN and CDR2 SVGIG (reference sequence). J was trimmed by 8 bases and V by 2 bases; bases with no gene match: 8. The CDR3 extends over 14 amino acids. CDR3 in amino acids: CAWSSSGTAEKLFF. The CDR3 bases are TGTGCCTGGAGTTCATCCGGGACAGCAGAAAAACTGTTTTTT.

The V gene is TRBV6-5, the J gene TRBJ1-1, with 9 bases aligning to TRBD1. The CDR3 covers 15 residues. Germline V gene lookup returns CDR1 MNHEY and CDR2 SVGAGI. After removal of 6 bases from V and 5 bases from J, the junction contained 10 bases not matched to a gene. CDR3 bases: TGTGCCAGCAGGCCCGGAGGGACAGGGATGACTGAAGCTTTCTTT. As protein: CASRPGGTGMTEAFF.

This clone was detected only once. The V gene is TRBV30, the J gene TRBJ2-7; unclear D gene. In germline, CDR1 is GTSNPN, CDR2 SVGIG (reference sequence). V shed 2 bases and J shed 1 base, with 12 bases lying between them. This CDR3 has 14 residues. The CDR3 nucleotides are TGTGCCTGGAGTTTGCGGCCACGATCCTACGAGCAGTACTTC. This gives the protein CAWSLRPRSYEQYF.

This chain connects TRBV7-2 to TRBJ2-5, with 8 bases identical to TRBD2. Germline CDR1 is SGHTA and CDR2 is FQGNSA. CDR3 length equals 14 residues. The V gene end was trimmed by 5 bases and the J gene end by 5 bases; junction bases not matched to a gene: 7. CDR3 coding DNA: TGTGCCAGCAGCCCTCCGGGGGGGGTGGAGACCCAGTACTTC. Its protein is CASSPPGGVETQYF.

The chain couples TRBV11-2 to TRBJ2-7; D gene unclear. This CDR3 region has 15 residues. V dropped 1 base and J dropped 4 bases, with 14 bases sitting between them. Per the germline V gene, CDR1 is SGHAT and CDR2 is FQNNGV. The CDR3 DNA reads as TGTGCCAGCAGCTTAGTTCACACTCGGGTTTACGAGCAGTACTTC. It codes for CASSLVHTRVYEQYF. Drawing the rest from reference TRBV11-2 and TRBJ2-7, the complete variable domain is EAGVAQSPRYKIIEKRQSVAFWCNPISGHATLYWYQQILGQGPKLLIQFQNNGVVDDSQLPKDRFSAERLKGVDSTLKIQPAKLEDSAVYLCASSLVHTRVYEQYFGPGTRLTVT.

V and J are TRBV11-2 and TRBJ2-1, with TRBD1 matching over 7 bases. This CDR3 is 14 amino acids long. CDR1 and CDR2 (germline): SGHAT, FQNNGV. The V gene end was trimmed by 5 bases and the J gene end by 8 bases; junction bases not matched to a gene: 9. In DNA form, the CDR3 reads TGTGCCAGCAGCATGCTGACAGGGAGCGATGAGCAGTTCTTC. Translated: CASSMLTGSDEQFF.

This chain connects TRBV2 to TRBJ1-6; D may be TRBD1 (5 bases). The CDR3 runs to 13 residues. Looked up from germline, CDR1 is SNHLY and CDR2 is FYNNEI. With 4 bases removed from V and 7 bases from J, the gap between germline ends came to 8 bases. CDR3 sequence reads: CASSGQSNSPLHF. In nucleotides, the CDR3 is TGTGCCAGCAGTGGACAGTCCAATTCACCCCTCCACTTT.